These 9 T cell receptor beta chains originate from one sample sequenced in a study of blood T cells in healthy people across ages (dated by TCRdb to 2014 to 2015). Library creation used 5' RACE. Sequencing was carried out with an Illumina HiSeq 2500. A second PCR of roughly 7 to 11 cycles was performed with a sample-barcoded 5' primer and a J-beta primer mix. TCRdb handled the public reads itself, with Q25 trimming in fastp and clone calling in MiXCR, and kept productive beta chains. Under each unique CDR3 protein, matching rows form one entry showing the most common genes and DNA. The sample table lists hundreds of thousands of distinct CDR3 sequences, 40% to 45% of them with a count of one. The top ten constitute 25% to 35% of the sample. Sequenced: blood. All receptors derive from an elderly man in good health.

The J gene is TRBJ2-1, the V gene TRBV14; 8 bases line up with TRBD2. The CDR3 spans 16 residues. Germline trimming cut 4 bases from V and 4 bases from J; bases unmatched to any gene: 9. Germline loops: CDR1 SGHDN, CDR2 FVKESK. CDR3 in DNA: TGTGCCAGCAGCCGCTTCGGGAGGGGGGAATACAATGAGCAGTTCTTC. Translated, it gives CASSRFGRGEYNEQFF.

This chain uses TRBV11-2 with TRBJ1-5; the D is unclear. CDR3 length: 14 amino acids. V was pared by 5 bases and J by 5 bases, with 13 bases between. CDR1 SGHAT and CDR2 FQNNGV come from the germline V gene. In DNA form, the CDR3 reads TGTGCCAGCAGCCCTGGACGGTGGGATCAGCCCCAGCATTTT. Encoded protein: CASSPGRWDQPQHF.

This clonotype has a handful of counts. The V gene is TRBV30, the J gene TRBJ2-7; D unclear. Per germline, CDR1 GTSNPN and CDR2 SVGIG (reference sequence). This CDR3 is built from 14 residues. V was cut by 0 bases and J by 0 bases, with 9 bases left in between. Here the CDR3 reads CAWSVVQDSYEQYF. As DNA, the CDR3 is TGTGCCTGGAGTGTTGTCCAGGACTCCTACGAGCAGTACTTC.

This clonotype was found a few times. The chain employs TRBV5-6 and TRBJ2-1; 10 bases are a match to TRBD1. The germline CDR1 and CDR2 sequences are SGHDT and YYEEEE. Germline trimming cut 4 bases from V and 7 bases from J; bases unmatched to any gene: 14. This CDR3 is built from 17 residues. The CDR3 bases are TGTGCCAGCAGCGGATCCCTAGGACGACAGGGGGCTAATGAGCAGTTCTTC. Translated, it gives CASSGSLGRQGANEQFF.

This clonotype was observed a few times. The chain links TRBV14 to TRBJ2-1; 9 positions match TRBD1. CDR1 and CDR2 from the germline V gene are SGHDN and FVKESK. The CDR3 totals 13 residues. J was trimmed by 15 bases and V by 0 bases; bases with no gene match: 6. In DNA, the CDR3 is TGTGCCAGCAGCCAAGAGCGAAGGGGACAGGGGTTCTTC. It specifies CASSQERRGQGFF.

The table lists this clonotype with many counts. The chain links TRBV7-2 to TRBJ2-5; D uncertain. Trimming shortened V by 1 base and J by 0 bases, and 9 bases separated the two germline ends. Germline CDR1 and CDR2: SGHTA and FQGNSA. This CDR3 is 15 amino acids long. The CDR3 loop is CASSLVNVNQETQYF. Here the CDR3 DNA reads TGTGCCAGCAGCTTAGTGAACGTCAACCAAGAGACCCAGTACTTC. The whole variable domain, filled in from reference TRBV7-2 and TRBJ2-5, reads GAGVSQSPSNKVTEKGKDVELRCDPISGHTALYWYRQSLGQGLEFLIYFQGNSAPDKSGLPSDRFSAERTGGSVSTLTIQRTQQEDSAVYLCASSLVNVNQETQYFGPGTRLLVL.

V gene TRBV6-2 or TRBV6-3 combines with J gene TRBJ2-1, with D hard to call. Germline CDR1 MNHEY, CDR2 SVGEGT. Trimming took off 5 bases at V and 5 bases at J, with 10 bases between the two ends. The CDR3 consists of 13 residues. The CDR3 sequence: CASSDRRDNEQFF. The CDR3 nucleotides are TGTGCCAGCAGTGACCGGCGAGACAATGAGCAGTTCTTC.

J is TRBJ2-1 and V is TRBV20-1; D is unclear. Germline CDR1 and CDR2: DFQATT and SNEGSKA (reference sequence). V dropped 6 bases and J dropped 7 bases, with 10 bases sitting between them. The CDR3 sequence is 11 residues long. Here the CDR3 reads CSATLVNEQFF. The DNA for the CDR3 is TGCAGTGCGACGCTAGTAAATGAGCAGTTCTTC.

This clonotype has only one observation. The chain is built from TRBV14 and TRBJ2-6; the match to TRBD1 covers 7 bases. CDR1 SGHDN and CDR2 FVKESK come from the germline V gene. The CDR3 contains 17 residues. The trim removed 3 bases at V and 4 bases at J, leaving 9 bases unmatched. CDR3 protein: CASSQKITGVGANVLTF. For the CDR3, the DNA is TGTGCCAGCAGCCAGAAGATAACAGGGGTAGGGGCCAACGTCCTGACTTTC.